A selection of T cell receptor beta chains follows, all from one sample in a study of T cell changes during pregnancy in multiple sclerosis. The data were produced by immunoSEQ multiplex PCR, yet TCRdb's version contains in-frame clones alone and is incomplete. Of several thousand clones listed, nearly 90% were seen once; the top ten hold about a tenth. The sample was CD8+ T cells from peripheral blood mononuclear cells, taken in the first trimester of pregnancy. Receptors were obtained from a female donor in good health, enrolled as a control in a pregnancy study. Each CDR3 is given with its conserved first and last residue. D genes are given only for firm matches. Only some rows state a clone size, as once, few, many or a class for expanded clones.

TRBV7-8	NA	once	TRBJ1-2	TGTGCCAGCAGTATTGACAGCCTCTATGGCTACACCTTC	CASSIDSLYGYTF
TRBV27	TRBD2	NA	TRBJ2-7	TGTGGCGACGGGACTAGCGGCCCTTGTCAGTACTTC	CGDGTSGPCQYF
TRBV6-6	TRBD2	NA	TRBJ2-1	TGTGCCAGCTCCGGGGGGGGTACCTACAATGAGCAGTTCTTC	CASSGGGTYNEQFF
TRBV4-1	NA	NA	TRBJ1-5	TGCGCCAGCAGTCAGGGGCCGGGGAGCAATCAGCCCCAGCATTTT	CASSQGPGSNQPQHF
TRBV27	NA	NA	TRBJ2-2	TGTGCCAGCAGTTTAGGAGGGATTAACACCGGGGAGCTGTTTTTT	CASSLGGINTGELFF
TRBV5-1	NA	NA	TRBJ2-2	TGCGCCAGCAGTCTGGACGGGGAATGGGACACCGGGGAGCTGTTTTTT	CASSLDGEWDTGELFF
TRBV18	NA	NA	TRBJ2-7	TGTGCCAGCTCACGCCCTGACAGCTCCTACGAGCAGTACTTC	CASSRPDSSYEQYF
TRBV6-4	TRBD2	NA	TRBJ2-1	TGTGCCAGCAGTAGGACTAGCGGCTCCTACAATGAGCAGTTCTTC	CASSRTSGSYNEQFF
TRBV6-1	NA	NA	TRBJ1-2	TGTGCCAGCAGTGAGACCGACAGTCCCCCTTACTATGGCTACACCTTC	CASSETDSPPYYGYTF
TRBV10-3	NA	NA	TRBJ1-2	TGTGCCATCAGTGAGTCGATGACGTCACAGCTGGGCTACACCTTC	CAISESMTSQLGYTF
TRBV6-4	TRBD2	NA	TRBJ2-1	TGTGCCAGCAGTGACTCTAGCGGGGGGGCAAATGAGCAGTTCTTC	CASSDSSGGANEQFF
TRBV6-4	TRBD2	NA	TRBJ2-3	TGTGCCAGCAGTGACTCTGCGGGGGTGGGTGATACGCAGTATTTT	CASSDSAGVGDTQYF
TRBV28	NA	NA	TRBJ2-7	TGTGCCAGCAGTTTATATGAGGGAGCCTCGTACGAGCAGTACTTC	CASSLYEGASYEQYF
TRBV6-4	TRBD2	NA	TRBJ2-3	TGTGCCAGCAGTGACTCTAGCGGGGGGGCCACAGATACGCAGTATTTT	CASSDSSGGATDTQYF